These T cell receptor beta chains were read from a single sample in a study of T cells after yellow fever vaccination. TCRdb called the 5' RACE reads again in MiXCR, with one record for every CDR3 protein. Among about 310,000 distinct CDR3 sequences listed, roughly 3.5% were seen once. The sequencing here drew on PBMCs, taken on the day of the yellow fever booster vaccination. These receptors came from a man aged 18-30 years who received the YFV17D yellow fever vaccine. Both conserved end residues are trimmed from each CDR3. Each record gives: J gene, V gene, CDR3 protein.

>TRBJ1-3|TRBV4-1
ASSDTDSIGNTIY
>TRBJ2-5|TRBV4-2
ASSQDNLAGGQGETQY
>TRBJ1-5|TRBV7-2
ASSYGTGGFQPQH
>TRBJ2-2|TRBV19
ASSGNRGWELF
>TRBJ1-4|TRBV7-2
ASSLGDRGRNEKLF
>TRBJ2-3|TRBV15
ATSTRVGGELDTQY
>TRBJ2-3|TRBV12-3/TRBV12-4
ASRFIAGGTDTQY
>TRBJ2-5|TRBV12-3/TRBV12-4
ASSFGAGAYQETQY
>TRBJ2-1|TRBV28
ASSWPRGGRYEQF
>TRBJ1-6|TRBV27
ASSLEGRSNSPLH
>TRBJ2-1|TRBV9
ASSPYRLAGYNEQF
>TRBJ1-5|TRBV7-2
ASSLSRDFNQPQH
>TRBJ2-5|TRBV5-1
ASSLEPGQGVETQY
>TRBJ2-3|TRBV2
ASSRGREADTQY
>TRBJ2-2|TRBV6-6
ASSPTRGQSANTGELF
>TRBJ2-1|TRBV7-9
ASSQTGYTYNEQF
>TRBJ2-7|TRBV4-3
ASSRGTGTYEQY
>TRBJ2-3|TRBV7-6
ASSQLAGGRDTQY